This TCR beta chain is drawn from a study of molecular identifiers for immune sequencing clone quantification. Study-wide points: Spiked Jurkat TCR RNA equivalent to one cell was reportedly detectable in one million naive cells.

Each CDR3 protein is one row after TCRdb ran MiXCR on the PCR reads. Among roughly 100,000 distinct CDR3 sequences listed, 30% to 45% were seen once. Comment on this clonotype: Antigen unknown.

Construction of naive CD8 libraries employed about 20,000 to 1,100,000 sorted cells together with 10%, 30% or 50% RNA. This CDR3 is 14 amino acids long. Trimming at V came to 3 bases and at J to 2 bases, leaving 3 bases not matched to a gene. Germline-derived CDR1 and CDR2 are LGHDT and YNNKEL (reference sequence). The sample comprised naive CD8+ T cells from blood, with Jurkat cell RNA spiked in. As to subset: FACS-sorted CD8+CD4-CCR7+CD45RA+ naive T cells. The J gene is TRBJ2-5, the V gene TRBV3-1; 7 positions match TRBD1. The sequence was obtained from a human donor in good health. Some libraries in this study had Jurkat cell RNA spiked in. CDR3 sequence: CASSHRTGQETQYF. The CDR3 coding sequence is TGTGCCAGCAGCCACCGGACAGGTCAAGAGACCCAGTACTTC.